This TCR beta chain was captured by sequencing in a study of blood T cells in healthy people across ages. The study, taken as a whole, reports: With naive T cell percentage, TCR beta diversity showed a strong correlation.

CDR1 and CDR2 from the germline V gene are MNHNS and SASEGT. V lost 5 bases and J lost 1, with 11 bases in between. The CDR3 is 14 amino acids. Primed by a sample-barcoded 5' primer and a J-beta primer mix, a second PCR proceeded for 7 to 11 cycles. Each cDNA was tagged by a template-switch adaptor containing 12 random nucleotides. One entry per CDR3 protein results from TCRdb running MiXCR on the 5' RACE reads. The sample includes some 560,000 distinct CDR3 sequences, about 25% of them seen just once. Comment on this clonotype: Its antigen is not identified.

The data also belong to a second study, concerning T cells of mothers and their children.

Sequenced sample: blood. The receptor's source is a boy aged 2 to 10 in good health. The chain is built from TRBV6-1 and TRBJ1-1, with D tentatively TRBD1 (5 bases). The CDR3: CASSLRGTNTEAFF. The CDR3 DNA reads as TGTGCCAGCAGTTTGAGGGGCACGAACACTGAAGCTTTCTTT.